This paragraph covers one T cell receptor (beta chain) sequence. Its antigen is not identified. 60 Vbeta and 13 Jbeta primers were used in PCR. Method: immunoSEQ multiplex PCR; TCRdb's copy keeps in-frame clones and lacks some. Counted here are around 150,000 clones, about three fifths occurring once; the ten biggest clones make up around 2%. The data stem from a study of cytomegalovirus exposure and HLA in healthy donors. Study-wide points: Some V segments, including TRBV6-2 and TRBV6-3, were excluded as indistinguishable. Sequencing depth across donors, presence/absence analyses assumed, was roughly uniform. Diagnosis of cytomegalovirus status made by the classifier reportedly showed high specificity and sensitivity. Later on, an analysis found that several of the most significant clusters appeared to be linked to common viral pathogens, which included parvovirus B19.

Germline values: CDR1 LNHNV, CDR2 YYDKDF (reference sequence). J lost 0 bases, V lost 8 bases, and 4 bases had no gene match. The CDR3 has 14 residues. This TCR was sampled from a male donor in good health and CMV-seronegative. Material: PBMCs. The chain links TRBV15 to TRBJ1-5, with TRBD1 matching 7 bases. DNA for the CDR3: TGTGCCACCTGGACAGGCTATAGCAATCAGCCCCAGCATTTT. It codes for CATWTGYSNQPQHF.